Detailed here is one TCR beta chain. Its antigen is undetermined. This specimen belongs to a study of cytomegalovirus exposure and HLA in healthy donors. Trimming at V came to 4 bases and at J to 5 bases, leaving 8 bases not matched to a gene. The CDR3 consists of 14 residues. The germline V gene encodes CDR1 SGHDT and CDR2 YYEEEE. Study-wide points: An analysis that was carried out later associated 16,000 or so TCR beta sequences with HLA alleles at 0.05 false discovery rate.

PCR involved 60 Vbeta and 13 Jbeta primers. The assay was immunoSEQ multiplex PCR, and TCRdb's table has in-frame clones only and misses some. The sample consists of around 150,000 clones, roughly 79% of them appearing once. The specimen was PBMCs. The J gene is TRBJ1-1, the V gene TRBV5-6; the match to TRBD1 covers 7 bases. This sequence originates from a woman in her twenties or thirties in good health and CMV-seronegative. CDR3 in DNA: TGTGCCAGCAGCCCGACAGGGTCGAGAACTGAAGCTTTCTTT. It encodes CASSPTGSRTEAFF.